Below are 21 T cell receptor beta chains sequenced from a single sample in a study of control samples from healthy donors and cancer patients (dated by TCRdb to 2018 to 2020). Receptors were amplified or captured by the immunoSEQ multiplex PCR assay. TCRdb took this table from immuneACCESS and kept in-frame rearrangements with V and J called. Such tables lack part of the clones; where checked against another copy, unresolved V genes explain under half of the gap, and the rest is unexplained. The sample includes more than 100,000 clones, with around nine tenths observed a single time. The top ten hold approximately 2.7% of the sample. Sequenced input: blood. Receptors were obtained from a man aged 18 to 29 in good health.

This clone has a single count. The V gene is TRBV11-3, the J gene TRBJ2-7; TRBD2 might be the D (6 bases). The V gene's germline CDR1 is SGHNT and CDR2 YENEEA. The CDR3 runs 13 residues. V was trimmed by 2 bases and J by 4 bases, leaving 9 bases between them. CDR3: CASSLNAGYEQYV. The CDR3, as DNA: TGTGCCAGCAGCTTAAATGCGGGATACGAGCAGTACGTC.

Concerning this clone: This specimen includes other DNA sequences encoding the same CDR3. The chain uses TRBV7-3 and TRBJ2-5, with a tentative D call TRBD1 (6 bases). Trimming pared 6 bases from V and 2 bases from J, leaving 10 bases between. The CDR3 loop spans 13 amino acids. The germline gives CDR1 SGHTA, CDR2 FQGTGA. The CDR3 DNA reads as TGTGCCAGCAGTAAGGACAGACAAGAGACCCAGTACTTC. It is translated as CASSKDRQETQYF.

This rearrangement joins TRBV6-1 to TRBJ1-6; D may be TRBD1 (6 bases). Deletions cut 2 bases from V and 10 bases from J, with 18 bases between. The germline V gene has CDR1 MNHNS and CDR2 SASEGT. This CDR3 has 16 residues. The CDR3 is CASSELLQGMRSPLHF. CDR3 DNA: TGTGCCAGCAGTGAATTGCTACAGGGTATGAGGTCACCCCTCCACTTT.

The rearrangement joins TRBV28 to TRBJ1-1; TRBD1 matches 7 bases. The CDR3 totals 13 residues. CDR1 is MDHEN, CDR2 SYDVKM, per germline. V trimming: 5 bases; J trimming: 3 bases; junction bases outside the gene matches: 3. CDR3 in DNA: TGTGCCAGCAGTCCAGACAGGGACACTGAAGCTTTCTTT. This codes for CASSPDRDTEAFF.

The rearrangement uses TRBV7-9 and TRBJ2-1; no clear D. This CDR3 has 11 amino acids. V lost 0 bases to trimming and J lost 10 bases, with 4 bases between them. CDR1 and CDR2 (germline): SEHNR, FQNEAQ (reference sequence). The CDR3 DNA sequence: TGTGCCAGCAGCTTAGCGCCGGAGCAGTTCTTC. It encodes CASSLAPEQFF. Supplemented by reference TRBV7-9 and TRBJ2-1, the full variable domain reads DTGVSQNPRHKITKRGQNVTFRCDPISEHNRLYWYRQTLGQGPEFLTYFQNEAQLEKSRLLSDRFSAERPKGSFSTLEIQRTEQGDSAMYLCASSLAPEQFFGPGTRLTVL.

The CDR3 reads CASRTGTGNTGELFF. The CDR3 DNA reads as TGTGCCAGCAGAACCGGGACAGGGAACACCGGGGAGCTGTTTTTT. The rearrangement uses TRBV27 and TRBJ2-2; 8 positions agree with TRBD1. The CDR3 runs 15 residues. Germline CDR1 reads MNHEY; CDR2 reads SMNVEV (reference sequence). Germline trimming cut 6 bases from V and 1 base from J; bases unmatched to any gene: 4.

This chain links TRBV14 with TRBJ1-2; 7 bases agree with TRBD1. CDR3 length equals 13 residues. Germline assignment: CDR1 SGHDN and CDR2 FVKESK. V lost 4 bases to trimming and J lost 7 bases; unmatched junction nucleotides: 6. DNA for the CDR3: TGTGCCAGCAGCCCGACAGGGTTCTCTGGCTACACCTTC. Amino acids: CASSPTGFSGYTF.

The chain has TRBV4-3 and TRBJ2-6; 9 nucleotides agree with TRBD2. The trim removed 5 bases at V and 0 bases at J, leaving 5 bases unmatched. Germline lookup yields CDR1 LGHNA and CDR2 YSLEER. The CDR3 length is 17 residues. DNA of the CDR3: TGCGCCAGCAGCTTCAGTAGCGGGAGCTCTGGGGCCAACGTCCTGACTTTC. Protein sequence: CASSFSSGSSGANVLTF.

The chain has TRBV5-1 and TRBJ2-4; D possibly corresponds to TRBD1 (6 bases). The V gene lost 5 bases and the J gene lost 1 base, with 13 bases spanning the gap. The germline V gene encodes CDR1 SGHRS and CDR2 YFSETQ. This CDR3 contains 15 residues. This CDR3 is CASRKGDGAKNIQYF. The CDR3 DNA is TGCGCCAGCAGAAAGGGGGACGGGGCCAAAAACATTCAGTACTTC.

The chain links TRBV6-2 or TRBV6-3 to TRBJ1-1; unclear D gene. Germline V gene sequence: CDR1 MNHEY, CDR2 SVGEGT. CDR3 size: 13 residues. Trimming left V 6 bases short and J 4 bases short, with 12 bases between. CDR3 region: CASSQLLGTEAFF. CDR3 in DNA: TGTGCCAGCAGCCAACTTCTGGGCACTGAAGCTTTCTTT.

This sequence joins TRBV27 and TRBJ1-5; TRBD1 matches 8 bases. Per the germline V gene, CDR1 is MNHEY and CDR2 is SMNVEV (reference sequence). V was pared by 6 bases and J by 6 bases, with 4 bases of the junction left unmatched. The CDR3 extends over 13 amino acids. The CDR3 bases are TGTGCCAGCAGACGGACAGGGACTCAGCCCCAGCATTTT. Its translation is CASRRTGTQPQHF.

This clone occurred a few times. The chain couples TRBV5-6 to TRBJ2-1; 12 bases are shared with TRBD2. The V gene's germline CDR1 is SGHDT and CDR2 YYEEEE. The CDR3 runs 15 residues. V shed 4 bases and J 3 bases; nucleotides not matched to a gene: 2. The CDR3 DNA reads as TGTGCCAGCAGCGAGGGACTAGCGGGCTACAATGAGCAGTTCTTC. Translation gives CASSEGLAGYNEQFF.

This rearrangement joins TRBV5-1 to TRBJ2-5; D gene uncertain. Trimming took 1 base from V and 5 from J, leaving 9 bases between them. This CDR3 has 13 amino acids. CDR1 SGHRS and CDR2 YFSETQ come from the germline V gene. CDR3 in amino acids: CASSLMAVETQYF. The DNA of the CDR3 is TGCGCCAGCAGCTTGATGGCTGTGGAGACCCAGTACTTC.

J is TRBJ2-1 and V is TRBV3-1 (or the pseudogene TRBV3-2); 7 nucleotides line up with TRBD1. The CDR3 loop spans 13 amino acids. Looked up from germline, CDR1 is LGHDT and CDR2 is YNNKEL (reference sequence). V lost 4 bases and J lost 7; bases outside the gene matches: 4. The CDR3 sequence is CASSRQGGNEQFF. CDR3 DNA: TGTGCCAGCAGCCGACAGGGCGGGAATGAGCAGTTCTTC.

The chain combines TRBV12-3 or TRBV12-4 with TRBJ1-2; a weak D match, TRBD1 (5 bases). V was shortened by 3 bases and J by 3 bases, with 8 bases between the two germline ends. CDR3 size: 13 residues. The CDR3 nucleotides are TGTGCCAGCAGTTTGGGGGGTTACTATGGCTACACCTTC. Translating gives CASSLGGYYGYTF.

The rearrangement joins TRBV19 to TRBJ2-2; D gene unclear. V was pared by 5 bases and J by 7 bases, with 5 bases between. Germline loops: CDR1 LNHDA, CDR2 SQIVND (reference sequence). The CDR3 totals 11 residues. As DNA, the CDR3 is TGTGCCAGTAGTCCCGTCGGGGAGCTGTTTTTT. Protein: CASSPVGELFF.

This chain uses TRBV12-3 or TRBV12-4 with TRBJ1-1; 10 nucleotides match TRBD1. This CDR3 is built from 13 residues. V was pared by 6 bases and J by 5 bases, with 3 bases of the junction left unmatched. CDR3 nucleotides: TGTGCCAGCAGCGGACAGGGGGGGACTGAAGCTTTCTTT. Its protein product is CASSGQGGTEAFF.

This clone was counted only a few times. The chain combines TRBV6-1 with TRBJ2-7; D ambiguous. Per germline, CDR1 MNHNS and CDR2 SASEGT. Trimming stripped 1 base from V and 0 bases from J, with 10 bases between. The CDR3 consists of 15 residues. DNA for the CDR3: TGTGCCAGCAGTGAAGGGGGTGTTAGCTCCTACGAGCAGTACGTC. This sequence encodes CASSEGGVSSYEQYV.

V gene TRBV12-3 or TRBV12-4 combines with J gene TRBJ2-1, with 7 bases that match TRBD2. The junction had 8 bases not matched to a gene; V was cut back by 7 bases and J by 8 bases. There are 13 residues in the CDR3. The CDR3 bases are TGTGCCAGCAAACGGGAGGTAGACGATGAGCAGTTCTTC. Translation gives CASKREVDDEQFF.

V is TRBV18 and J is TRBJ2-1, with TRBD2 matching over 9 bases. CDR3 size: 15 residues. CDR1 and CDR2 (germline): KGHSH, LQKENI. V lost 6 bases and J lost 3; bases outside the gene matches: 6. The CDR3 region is CASSLRTSDYNEQFF. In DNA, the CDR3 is TGTGCCAGCTCCCTACGGACTAGCGACTACAATGAGCAGTTCTTC. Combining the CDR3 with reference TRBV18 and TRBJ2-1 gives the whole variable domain NAGVMQNPRHLVRRRGQEARLRCSPMKGHSHVYWYRQLPEEGLKFMVYLQKENIIDESGMPKERFSAEFPKEGPSILRIQQVVRGDSAAYFCASSLRTSDYNEQFFGPGTRLTVL.

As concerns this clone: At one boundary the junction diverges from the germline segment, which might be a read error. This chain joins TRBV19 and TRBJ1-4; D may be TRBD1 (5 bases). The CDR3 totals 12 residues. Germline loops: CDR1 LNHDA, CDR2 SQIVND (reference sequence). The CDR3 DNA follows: TGTGCCAGCTCATTAGGGACTCCCGGATTGGTTTTT. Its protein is CASSLGTPGLVF.